The clone carrying this T cell receptor beta chain was seen only a few times. Antigen: not known. This specimen belongs to a study of vaccination effects on CD4 cells after COVID-19. Data came from immunoSEQ multiplex PCR; TCRdb stores just in-frame clones and leaves some out. The sample lists 55,000 to 90,000 clones; roughly 73% were seen once. Ahead of sequencing, the ViraFEST assay grew antigen-specific CD4+ T cells using viral peptide pools. Investigators separated out CD4+ T cells once around 11 days of culture had passed. The person had a PCR-confirmed SARS-CoV-2 infection during March to December 2020. Researchers assigned an HIV-1 Nef peptide pool to the negative control culture. The authors replaced half the medium with IL-2 medium on days 3 and 7. Study-wide results and limits: A shortage of convalescent patients and an absence of early post-infection timepoints characterized the study.

This clonotype originated in a human donor who had a prior SARS-CoV-2 infection. The source was CD4+ T cells from PBMCs cultured with HIV peptides, collected before COVID-19 vaccination. Subset described: HIV-1 Nef peptide pool negative control/reference culture.

This CDR3 is CASSFPLGAFF. DNA for the CDR3: TGTGCCAGCAGCTTCCCCTTAGGAGCTTTCTTT. V usage is TRBV7-9 and J usage is TRBJ1-1; D gene unclear. CDR3 length: 11 residues. The V end lost 3 bases, the J end lost 10 bases, and 9 bases lay between the germline ends. The germline gives CDR1 SEHNR, CDR2 FQNEAQ (reference sequence). Variable domain in full (rest from reference TRBV7-9 and TRBJ1-1): DTGVSQNPRHKITKRGQNVTFRCDPISEHNRLYWYRQTLGQGPEFLTYFQNEAQLEKSRLLSDRFSAERPKGSFSTLEIQRTEQGDSAMYLCASSFPLGAFFGQGTRLTVV.